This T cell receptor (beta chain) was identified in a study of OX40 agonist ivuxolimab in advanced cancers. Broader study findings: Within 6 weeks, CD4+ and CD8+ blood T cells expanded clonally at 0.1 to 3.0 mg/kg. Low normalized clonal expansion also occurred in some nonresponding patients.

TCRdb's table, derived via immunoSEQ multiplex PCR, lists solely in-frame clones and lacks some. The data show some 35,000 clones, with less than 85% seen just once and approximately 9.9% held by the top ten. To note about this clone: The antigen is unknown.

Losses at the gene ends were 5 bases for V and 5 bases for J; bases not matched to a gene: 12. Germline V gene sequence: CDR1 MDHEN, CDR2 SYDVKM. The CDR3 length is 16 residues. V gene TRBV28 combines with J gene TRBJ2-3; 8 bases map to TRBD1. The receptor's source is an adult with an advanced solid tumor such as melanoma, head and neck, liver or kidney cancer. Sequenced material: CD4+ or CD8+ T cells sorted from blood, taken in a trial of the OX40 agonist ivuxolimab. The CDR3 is CASSPLGQESGDTQYF. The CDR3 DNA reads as TGTGCCAGCAGTCCGCTGGGACAGGAGAGCGGAGATACGCAGTATTTT.